This passage covers 30 T cell receptor beta chains from one sample sequenced in a study of T-cell memory formation after mild COVID-19. A single record per CDR3 protein comes from TCRdb applying MiXCR to the 5' RACE reads. Of 470,000 or so distinct CDR3 sequences listed, more than 20% were seen once; the top ten hold approximately 12%. Material for sequencing was PBMCs or a T cell subset sorted from them (not recorded which). The receptors were sampled from an adult woman who had mild COVID-19 (a few samples of this study predate the infection). Cell type and time point are not known.

This clonotype showed up just a few times. The gene calls are TRBV7-9 and TRBJ2-5; 8 bases line up with TRBD1. The CDR3 sequence is 16 residues long. V trimming: 8 bases; J trimming: 3 bases; junction bases outside the gene matches: 14. Germline CDR1 SEHNR, CDR2 FQNEAQ (reference sequence). The DNA for the CDR3 is TGTGCCAGCGGGCCGCCAACAGGGGGTAGGGAAGAGACCCAGTACTTC. It encodes CASGPPTGGREETQYF.

This clonotype was recorded a few times. The chain couples TRBV5-1 to TRBJ2-5; 7 nucleotides match TRBD1. Trimming at V came to 4 bases and at J to 3 bases, leaving 6 bases not matched to a gene. This CDR3 region has 14 residues. CDR1 SGHRS and CDR2 YFSETQ come from the germline V gene. CDR3 residues: CASSPGQKEETQYF. The CDR3 DNA is TGCGCCAGCAGCCCGGGACAGAAAGAAGAGACCCAGTACTTC. Complete variable domain (other parts from reference TRBV5-1 and TRBJ2-5): KAGVTQTPRYLIKTRGQQVTLSCSPISGHRSVSWYQQTPGQGLQFLFEYFSETQRNKGNFPGRFSGRQFSNSRSEMNVSTLELGDSALYLCASSPGQKEETQYFGPGTRLLVL.

The chain recombines TRBV18 with TRBJ2-1; the match to TRBD2 covers 12 bases. The CDR3 sequence is 15 residues long. Germline V gene data show CDR1 as KGHSH and CDR2 as LQKENI. With 6 bases clipped from V and 6 bases from J, the junction kept 6 bases outside the gene matches. The CDR3 DNA follows: TGTGCCAGCTCCCCCCCTAGCGGGGGGGGCAATGAGCAGTTCTTC. Translated, it gives CASSPPSGGGNEQFF.

This chain connects TRBV6-6 to TRBJ2-7; D is unclear. The V gene lost 7 bases and the J gene lost 2 bases, with 9 bases spanning the gap. There are 12 residues in the CDR3. Germline assignment: CDR1 MNHNY and CDR2 SVGAGI (reference sequence). CDR3 sequence reads: CASKSDPYEQYF. The CDR3 DNA follows: TGTGCCAGCAAAAGTGACCCCTACGAGCAGTACTTC.

The rearrangement links TRBV7-2 to TRBJ2-2; D call uncertain. In germline, CDR1 is SGHTA, CDR2 FQGNSA. V was pared by 2 bases and J by 1 base, with 11 bases between. This CDR3 has 16 residues. The CDR3: CASSLLAARNTGELFF. The CDR3 DNA reads as TGTGCCAGCAGCTTATTGGCGGCCAGGAACACCGGGGAGCTGTTTTTT.

This chain links TRBV6-1 with TRBJ1-5; D unclear. The CDR3 covers 15 residues. Looked up from germline, CDR1 is MNHNS and CDR2 is SASEGT. Between the trimmed V and J ends, which lost 5 bases and 6 bases, there was a span of 17 bases. In DNA form, the CDR3 reads TGTGCCAGCAGTCCTACTTCGGTCGCCCTTCAGCCCCAGCATTTT. This gives the protein CASSPTSVALQPQHF.

This chain links TRBV28 with TRBJ2-2; 7 positions match TRBD1. Per germline, CDR1 MDHEN and CDR2 SYDVKM. The CDR3 loop spans 12 amino acids. V gave up 5 bases and J gave up 9 bases; unmatched junction bases: 3. The CDR3 nucleotides read TGTGCCAGCAGTCTGGGACAGTGGGAGCTGTTTTTT. Its translation is CASSLGQWELFF.

There are a few counts of this clonotype. The chain links TRBV7-6 to TRBJ2-2; TRBD2 matches 13 bases. This CDR3 contains 20 residues. J lost 0 bases, V lost 5 bases, and 12 bases had no gene match. Germline values: CDR1 SGHVS, CDR2 FNYEAQ. The CDR3 sequence is CASSRRLAGGPQTNTGELFF. The CDR3 bases are TGTGCCAGCAGCCGTCGACTAGCGGGAGGACCTCAAACGAACACCGGGGAGCTGTTTTTT.

This clonotype came up a few times. The chain is built from TRBV10-3 and TRBJ1-6; D call uncertain. This CDR3 comprises 16 residues. V was trimmed by 10 bases and J by 0 bases, leaving 16 bases between them. Germline-derived CDR1 and CDR2 are ENHRY and SYGVKD. Here the CDR3 reads CASQDRGSSYNSPLHF. The CDR3 DNA follows: TGTGCCAGCCAGGACCGAGGAAGCTCCTATAATTCACCCCTCCACTTT.

The chain uses TRBV19 and TRBJ1-1, with 8 bases fitting TRBD1. Germline assignment: CDR1 LNHDA and CDR2 SQIVND (reference sequence). The J segment lost 0 bases and the V segment lost 5 bases, leaving 8 bases of the junction unmatched. The CDR3 spans 16 residues. This chain's CDR3 is CASSRRTGTMNTEAFF. In nucleotides, the CDR3 is TGTGCCAGTAGTCGACGGACAGGGACCATGAACACTGAAGCTTTCTTT.

The chain has TRBV4-1 and TRBJ2-3; 9 bases are a match to TRBD2. J lost 1 base, V lost 3 bases, and 5 bases had no gene match. CDR1 and CDR2 from the germline V gene are MGHRA and YSYEKL. This CDR3 has 16 amino acids. The CDR3 region has the DNA TGCGCCAGCAGCCAGGAGCAGCGGGGGGGCACAGATACGCAGTATTTT. It yields the protein CASSQEQRGGTDTQYF.

This clonotype appeared a few times. The chain links TRBV20-1 to TRBJ2-7; D perhaps matches TRBD1 (5 bases). The CDR3 runs 12 residues. The ends were cut back, 6 bases at V and 2 bases at J, with 11 bases in the middle. Germline V gene data show CDR1 as DFQATT and CDR2 as SNEGSKA (reference sequence). This CDR3 is CSATGHTYEQYF. The DNA of the CDR3 is TGCAGTGCGACCGGACATACCTACGAGCAGTACTTC.

The chain links TRBV5-5 to TRBJ2-5; D not resolved. The germline CDR1 and CDR2 sequences are SGHKS and YYEKEE (reference sequence). The length of the CDR3 is 15 residues. Trimming took off 4 bases at V and 4 bases at J, with 17 bases between the two ends. CDR3 region: CASSQTLLDPETQYF. The CDR3 region has the DNA TGTGCCAGCAGCCAGACGCTCTTGGATCCAGAGACCCAGTACTTC.

In DNA form, the CDR3 reads TGCAGTGCCAGGACAGGGGGCTCATCGGAAGGGGCCAACGTCCTGACTTTC. It specifies CSARTGGSSEGANVLTF. The chain combines TRBV20-1 with TRBJ2-6; 11 positions match TRBD1. This CDR3 spans 17 amino acids. Germline CDR1 reads DFQATT; CDR2 reads SNEGSKA (reference sequence). V lost 6 bases to trimming and J lost 4 bases; unmatched junction nucleotides: 11.

There are many counts of this clonotype. This chain uses TRBV24-1 with TRBJ2-1, with no clear D. The CDR3 runs 12 residues. CDR1 is KGHDR, CDR2 SFDVKD, per germline. The V end lost 3 bases, the J end lost 5 bases, and 4 bases lay between the germline ends. CDR3 amino acids: CATSDLNNEQFF. In DNA, the CDR3 is TGTGCCACCAGTGATCTTAACAATGAGCAGTTCTTC.

This rearrangement joins TRBV12-3 or TRBV12-4 to TRBJ1-1; 7 nucleotides align to TRBD1. J gave up 6 bases and V 6 bases, and 4 bases lay outside the gene matches. The CDR3 spans 12 residues. As DNA, the CDR3 is TGTGCCAGCAGGCTGGGGACAGCTGAAGCTTTCTTT. This encodes CASRLGTAEAFF.

The rearrangement links TRBV18 to TRBJ2-7; D may be TRBD2 (5 bases). V was shortened by 3 bases and J by 0 bases, with 15 bases between the two germline ends. Germline assignment: CDR1 KGHSH and CDR2 LQKENI. CDR3 size: 16 residues. In DNA, the CDR3 is TGTGCCAGCTCACCTTTTCGGGATAGTTTCTCCTACGAGCAGTACTTC. Residues: CASSPFRDSFSYEQYF.

The chain couples TRBV4-1 to TRBJ1-1; D gene ambiguous. The CDR3 sequence is 15 residues long. In germline, CDR1 is MGHRA, CDR2 YSYEKL. Deletions cut 2 bases from V and 0 bases from J, with 10 bases between. CDR3 nucleotides: TGCGCCAGCAGCCAACGTCGGGCGATGAACACTGAAGCTTTCTTT. Residues: CASSQRRAMNTEAFF.

The chain links TRBV18 to TRBJ2-7, with D uncertain. V was clipped by 1 base and J by 5 bases, with 15 bases between them. The length of the CDR3 is 15 residues. Germline V lookup: CDR1 KGHSH, CDR2 LQKENI. CDR3 amino acids: CASSPQSARRNEQYF. CDR3 bases: TGTGCCAGCTCACCACAGTCTGCCCGTCGAAACGAGCAGTACTTC.

The chain carries TRBV14 and TRBJ2-3; TRBD1 aligns across 7 bases. Germline trimming cut 4 bases from V and 4 bases from J; bases unmatched to any gene: 8. The CDR3 loop spans 15 amino acids. Germline CDR1 SGHDN, CDR2 FVKESK. The CDR3 DNA follows: TGTGCCAGCAGCCTACGACAGGGCGGCGCAGATACGCAGTATTTT. Protein: CASSLRQGGADTQYF.

The sample holds a few counts of this clonotype. The chain recombines TRBV18 with TRBJ2-7; a possible D gene is TRBD1 (6 bases). V was pared by 3 bases and J by 0 bases, with 12 bases between. The germline V gene encodes CDR1 KGHSH and CDR2 LQKENI. The CDR3 has 15 amino acids. The CDR3 bases are TGTGCCAGCTCACCGGGGGCCACCCCCTCCTACGAGCAGTACTTC. It codes for CASSPGATPSYEQYF.

This clonotype appeared a few times. The chain combines TRBV29-1 with TRBJ2-3; 12 nucleotides agree with TRBD2. Trimming removed 8 bases from V and 2 bases from J; junction bases left unmatched: 5. The CDR3 extends over 14 amino acids. Germline CDR1 is SQVTM and CDR2 is ANQGSEA. CDR3: CSSGTSGLTDTQYF. CDR3 coding DNA: TGCAGCAGTGGGACTAGCGGGCTCACAGATACGCAGTATTTT.

The chain has TRBV5-4 and TRBJ2-1; 7 positions agree with TRBD1. With V trimmed by 0 bases and J by 7 bases, 7 bases remained unmatched. Germline CDR1 is SGHNT and CDR2 is YYREEE (reference sequence). The CDR3 contains 15 residues. CDR3 sequence reads: CASSLEGQAWNEQFF. The DNA of the CDR3 is TGTGCCAGCAGCTTGGAAGGACAGGCTTGGAATGAGCAGTTCTTC.

This chain joins TRBV5-1 and TRBJ2-7, with 10 bases lining up with TRBD1. The ends lost 2 bases at V and 2 bases at J; junction bases unmatched: 7. Germline values: CDR1 SGHRS, CDR2 YFSETQ. CDR3 length equals 16 residues. CDR3 coding DNA: TGCGCCAGCAGCTTTGACCCCGGGACAGGGGCCTACGAGCAGTACTTC. Amino acid sequence: CASSFDPGTGAYEQYF.

This clonotype was picked up many times. The chain is built from TRBV5-1 and TRBJ2-1, with D perhaps TRBD1 or TRBD2 (5 bases each). Trimming pared 0 bases from V and 2 bases from J, leaving 6 bases between. The V gene's germline CDR1 is SGHRS and CDR2 YFSETQ. CDR3 length: 14 amino acids. The CDR3 coding sequence is TGCGCCAGCAGCTTGGAGGGACCCTACAATGAGCAGTTCTTC. Translating it yields CASSLEGPYNEQFF. The variable domain in full, completed from reference TRBV5-1 and TRBJ2-1, reads KAGVTQTPRYLIKTRGQQVTLSCSPISGHRSVSWYQQTPGQGLQFLFEYFSETQRNKGNFPGRFSGRQFSNSRSEMNVSTLELGDSALYLCASSLEGPYNEQFFGPGTRLTVL.

The chain combines TRBV2 with TRBJ2-5; D call uncertain. The ends were cut back, 2 bases at V and 0 bases at J, with 19 bases in the middle. Germline V gives CDR1 SNHLY, CDR2 FYNNEI. The CDR3 length is 18 residues. In DNA form, the CDR3 reads TGTGCCAGCAGTGAAAGTTCCTGGGGTCGCCGAGACCAAGAGACCCAGTACTTC. Its protein product is CASSESSWGRRDQETQYF.

This clonotype occurred once. The chain employs TRBV12-3 or TRBV12-4 and TRBJ2-3; 7 bases agree with TRBD1. CDR3 size: 15 residues. V lost 5 bases to trimming and J lost 6 bases; unmatched junction nucleotides: 11. The DNA for the CDR3 is TGTGCCAGCAGTCCCTCTAAGGGGGCAGGTGATACGCAGTATTTT. Its protein product is CASSPSKGAGDTQYF.

The chain recombines TRBV20-1 with TRBJ1-2; D ambiguous. With 0 bases removed from V and 2 bases from J, the gap between germline ends came to 13 bases. The CDR3 length is 15 residues. The V gene's germline CDR1 is DFQATT and CDR2 SNEGSKA (reference sequence). The CDR3 DNA sequence: TGCAGTGCTAGAGATCTTTCGGAGACCAACTATGGCTACACCTTC. It translates to CSARDLSETNYGYTF.

The chain carries TRBV2 and TRBJ2-1; weak D call: TRBD2 (6 bases). V shed 8 bases and J shed 0 bases, with 14 bases lying between them. The germline CDR1 and CDR2 sequences are SNHLY and FYNNEI. The CDR3 runs to 15 residues. CDR3 sequence: CASQRDLSSYNEQFF. In DNA form, the CDR3 reads TGTGCCAGCCAACGGGACTTAAGCTCCTACAATGAGCAGTTCTTC.

The rearrangement links TRBV20-1 to TRBJ2-7, with 9 bases matching TRBD1. Germline-derived CDR1 and CDR2 are DFQATT and SNEGSKA (reference sequence). The V gene end was trimmed by 6 bases and the J gene end by 3 bases; junction bases not matched to a gene: 9. The CDR3 has 14 amino acids. The CDR3 sequence: CSARSGTGIYEQYF. In DNA form, the CDR3 reads TGCAGTGCCCGATCCGGGACAGGGATCTACGAGCAGTACTTC.